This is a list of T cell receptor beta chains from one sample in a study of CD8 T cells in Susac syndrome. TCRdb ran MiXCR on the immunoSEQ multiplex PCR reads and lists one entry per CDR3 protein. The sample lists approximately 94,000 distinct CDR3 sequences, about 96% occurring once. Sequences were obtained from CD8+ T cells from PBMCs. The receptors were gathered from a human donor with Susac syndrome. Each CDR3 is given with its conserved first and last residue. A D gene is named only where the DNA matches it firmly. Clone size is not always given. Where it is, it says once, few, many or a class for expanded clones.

TGTGCCACCAGCCTTCCGGGAAGTAGTTCAGCCGAGCAGTACTTC,CATSLPGSSSAEQYF,TRBV15,-,-,TRBJ2-7
TGTGCCAGCAGTTTGGCAGGGGAAGGGTACGAGCAGTACTTC,CASSLAGEGYEQYF,TRBV12-3/TRBV12-4,-,-,TRBJ2-7
TGCGCCAGCAGCCAAAACCCTAAGAGGGAGCAGTTCTTC,CASSQNPKREQFF,TRBV4-1,-,-,TRBJ2-1
TGTGCTAGCAGCTTAGGCCCGACAGTTCGGCAGTTCTTC,CASSLGPTVRQFF,TRBV7-7,-,once,TRBJ2-1
TGTGCCACCAGCTTAGCGGGAGTGGGGTTGAGTGAGCAGTTCTTC,CATSLAGVGLSEQFF,TRBV15,TRBD2,-,TRBJ2-1
TGTGCCAGTAGTCCCTCTGGAGCTAGCGGGAAGAGGACCGGGGAGCTGTTTTTT,CASSPSGASGKRTGELFF,TRBV19,TRBD2,-,TRBJ2-2
TGTGCCAGCAGCTTAAGCGCGACAGGGATGGAAAAACTGTTTTTT,CASSLSATGMEKLFF,TRBV13,TRBD1,-,TRBJ1-4
TGCAGCCAACAGGGGCAGGGCTACACCTTC,CSQQGQGYTF,TRBV20-1,TRBD1,-,TRBJ1-2
TGCAGTGCTAGAGATCATGATAGCCAGCTGAATGAGCAGTTCTTC,CSARDHDSQLNEQFF,TRBV20-1,-,-,TRBJ2-1
TGCGCCAGCAGCCAAGAGTTAGGGGAGCTGTTTTTT,CASSQELGELFF,TRBV4-1,-,-,TRBJ2-2
TGCAGCGTTGTAAGACAGATCTCCTACGAGCAGTACTTC,CSVVRQISYEQYF,TRBV29-1,-,-,TRBJ2-7
TGCAGCGTGCAGGCGAACACTGAAGCTTTCTTT,CSVQANTEAFF,TRBV29-1,-,-,TRBJ1-1
TGTGCCAGCACCCCCCCGGGGACAGCCAAAAACATTCAGTACTTC,CASTPPGTAKNIQYF,TRBV28,-,few,TRBJ2-4
TGTGCCAGCAGACTCGGACGGAAAGGGGATACGCAGTATTTT,CASRLGRKGDTQYF,TRBV2,-,-,TRBJ2-3